Below, one T cell receptor beta chain is given with its context. The germline V and J ends were trimmed by 2 bases and 8 bases, with 18 bases remaining between them. Germline lookup yields CDR1 MNHEY and CDR2 SVGAGI. This CDR3 spans 15 amino acids. This sample stems from a study of blood T cell repertoires in COVID-19. Study processing details: The authors estimated nucleated cell counts from reference gene primer amplification. Assay: immunoSEQ multiplex PCR; the TCRdb copy retains only in-frame clones and omits some. V and J calls and clone size are copied from that table; D and trimming were computed from the DNA. Of hundreds of thousands of clones in the sample, roughly 86% were seen once. This study enrolled people aged 18 to 89 from under 25 US geographic areas. Participants reported their clinical history, and cohort assignment relied on those reports. Participants in the exposed group had met a COVID-19 case in the 2 weeks before joining the study.

The sequenced material came from PBMCs or T cells enriched from blood (not recorded which). V usage is TRBV6-5 and J usage is TRBJ1-2; D may be TRBD1 (5 bases). The receptor was isolated from a woman aged 45-59 years who had been exposed to COVID-19. As DNA, the CDR3 is TGTGCCAGCAGTTACAGGGGTCCTCCATCAGGGGGCTACACCTTC. It yields the protein CASSYRGPPSGGYTF.